This T cell receptor (beta chain) was recovered during a study of cytomegalovirus exposure and HLA in healthy donors. Findings and limits, study-wide: When a later analysis compared HLA-associated TCR beta chains with equally common others, the HLA-associated chains turned out to be more clonally expanded and to have lower generation probabilities.

For this clone: What it binds is not known.

CDR3 size: 16 residues. Deletions cut 0 bases from V and 1 base from J, with 12 bases between. From germline, CDR1 is SGHRS and CDR2 YFSETQ. The PCR was carried out with 60 Vbeta primers and 13 Jbeta primers. The repertoire was sequenced with immunoSEQ multiplex PCR; TCRdb's copy has only in-frame clones and lacks some. The sample holds around 120,000 clones. The chain has TRBV5-1 and TRBJ2-3, with D possibly matching TRBD1 (6 bases). The TCR was taken from a man between 18 and 35 years old in good health and CMV-seronegative. Sequenced input: PBMCs. This CDR3 reads CASSLAGSGGTDTQYF. The CDR3 nucleotides are TGCGCCAGCAGCTTGGCAGGCTCAGGGGGCACAGATACGCAGTATTTT.